This record looks at one T cell receptor beta chain sequence and its context. Its matching antigen is unknown. This sample was taken from a study of shared clonotypes between healthy human individuals. Recent acute infections and vaccinations were absent in the healthy HIV-negative adult donors. Researchers partitioned CD4+ cells into CD45RA+ naive and CD45RA-negative memory subsets. Every subset's genomic DNA went evenly onto several immunoSEQ plates. Assay used: immunoSEQ multiplex PCR; TCRdb lists only in-frame clones, some missing. The sample holds about 600,000 clones, 97% seen once. This CDR3 region has 17 residues. The V segment lost 6 bases and the J segment 0 bases; nucleotides outside the gene matches: 5. Germline CDR1 reads MNHEY; CDR2 reads SMNVEV (reference sequence). General study results and limits: All-four-donor shared clonotypes had higher generation probabilities than non-shared clonotypes did.

The genes are TRBV27 and TRBJ2-7, with 16 bases identical to TRBD2. The sample was naive CD4+ T cells sorted from blood. Subset in this sample: CD45RA+ positively selected. This sequence originates from a woman younger than 45 in good health. CDR3 bases: TGTGCCAGCAGGGGACTAGCGGGAGGGCCAGTCTCCTACGAGCAGTACTTC. Translated: CASRGLAGGPVSYEQYF.